Listed here are 19 T cell receptor beta chains from one sample, sequenced in a study of a mutant IDH1 vaccine in newly diagnosed glioma. Their cognate antigens are unknown. Clones were read by immunoSEQ multiplex PCR, and TCRdb kept only the in-frame ones, dropping some. The table records roughly 48,000 clones, 70% to 80% of them present only once. Time point indicated: week 35, safety follow-up. Doses consisted of 300 ug of mutant IDH1 20-mer peptide each, paired with topical imiquimod. Sequences were derived from PBMCs, sampled from a glioma patient whose treatment included an IDH1 peptide vaccine. The receptors were sampled from a man aged 40-55 years with glioma.

This clone appeared a few times. The chain recombines TRBV2 with TRBJ1-2; D ambiguous. This CDR3 has 13 amino acids. The germline CDR1 and CDR2 sequences are SNHLY and FYNNEI. V shed 6 bases and J shed 8 bases, with 16 bases lying between them. CDR3 in DNA: TGTGCCAGCAGACTACCTCCAAGAACCGGCTACACCTTC. It is translated as CASRLPPRTGYTF.

V and J are TRBV27 and TRBJ2-7, with 7 bases identical to TRBD1. V shed 4 bases and J 4 bases; nucleotides not matched to a gene: 10. The V gene's germline CDR1 is MNHEY and CDR2 SMNVEV (reference sequence). CDR3 length equals 15 residues. This CDR3 is CASSSMTGPQYEQYV. In DNA, the CDR3 is TGTGCCAGCAGTTCGATGACAGGGCCCCAATACGAGCAGTACGTC.

With respect to this clone: Compared with germline, one end of the junction differs, possibly owing to a read error. The genes are TRBV28 and TRBJ2-2; 7 positions match TRBD1. This CDR3 contains 18 residues. The V gene's germline CDR1 is MDHEN and CDR2 SYDVKM. The CDR3 DNA reads as TGTGCCGGCAGCTCGGGACAGACCTATAGGTTGAACACCGGGGAGCTGTTTTTT. Translating it yields CAGSSGQTYRLNTGELFF.

This chain joins TRBV15 and TRBJ1-1, with TRBD1 matching 8 bases. The CDR3 spans 16 residues. The V and J ends lost 1 base and 5 bases, in that order; junction bases with no gene match: 9. Per germline, CDR1 LNHNV and CDR2 YYDKDF (reference sequence). CDR3 DNA: TGTGCCACCAGCAGAGGACAGGGGACGTGGGGGACTGAAGCTTTCTTT. Translated: CATSRGQGTWGTEAFF.

The V call is TRBV6-5, the J call TRBJ1-2; D not resolved. With 3 bases removed from V and 2 bases from J, the gap between germline ends came to 4 bases. The CDR3 is 12 residues long. The germline CDR1 and CDR2 sequences are MNHEY and SVGAGI. The CDR3 bases are TGTGCCAGCAGTTATGGAAACTATGGCTACACCTTC. The encoded protein is CASSYGNYGYTF.

The V gene is TRBV6-5, the J gene TRBJ2-1; D is unclear. V lost 6 bases and J 7 bases, leaving 7 bases between the germline ends. CDR1 and CDR2 from the germline V gene are MNHEY and SVGAGI. CDR3 length: 11 amino acids. The CDR3 reads CASSRTNEQFF. The DNA for the CDR3 is TGTGCCAGCAGCCGGACGAATGAGCAGTTCTTC.

A few counts support this clone. This sample includes further DNA sequences coding for the same CDR3. The chain links TRBV7-2 to TRBJ1-2; 7 nucleotides align to TRBD1. The CDR3 has 14 amino acids. Trimming at V came to 1 base and at J to 1 base, leaving 0 bases not matched to a gene. Germline-derived CDR1 and CDR2 are SGHTA and FQGNSA. This CDR3 is CASSLGQGNYGYTF. The CDR3, as DNA: TGTGCCAGCAGCTTAGGACAGGGTAACTATGGCTACACCTTC. The variable domain in full, completed from reference TRBV7-2 and TRBJ1-2, reads GAGVSQSPSNKVTEKGKDVELRCDPISGHTALYWYRQSLGQGLEFLIYFQGNSAPDKSGLPSDRFSAERTGGSVSTLTIQRTQQEDSAVYLCASSLGQGNYGYTFGSGTRLTVV.

This sequence joins TRBV30 and TRBJ2-1; the match to TRBD2 covers 10 bases. The CDR3 sequence is 14 residues long. J was trimmed by 0 bases and V by 4 bases; bases with no gene match: 0. Germline V CDR1 and CDR2: GTSNPN, SVGIG (reference sequence). The CDR3 loop reads CAWTSGSSYNEQFF. The CDR3 nucleotides read TGTGCCTGGACTAGCGGGAGCTCCTACAATGAGCAGTTCTTC.

The chain is built from TRBV30 and TRBJ1-2; D ambiguous. CDR3 size: 11 residues. V lost 2 bases and J lost 12, with 13 bases in between. Germline assignment: CDR1 GTSNPN and CDR2 SVGIG (reference sequence). The CDR3 nucleotides are TGTGCCTGGAGTCTGCAGTCGGACCACACCTTC. This sequence encodes CAWSLQSDHTF.

This clone was seen a single time. This chain joins TRBV5-5 and TRBJ2-5; 7 nucleotides align to TRBD2. This CDR3 comprises 13 residues. Per the germline V gene, CDR1 is SGHKS and CDR2 is YYEKEE (reference sequence). J gave up 7 bases and V 5 bases, and 8 bases lay outside the gene matches. The CDR3 coding sequence is TGTGCCAGCAGACCCGGGGAGGGGCGGACCCAGTACTTC. The encoded protein is CASRPGEGRTQYF.

The V gene is TRBV27, the J gene TRBJ2-1, with TRBD2 matching 8 bases. V lost 10 bases, J lost 5 bases, and 7 bases stayed unmatched. The germline V gene has CDR1 MNHEY and CDR2 SMNVEV (reference sequence). CDR3 size: 13 residues. CDR3 nucleotides: TGTGCCACGGGAACTAGCGGTAACAATGAGCAGTTCTTC. Its translation: CATGTSGNNEQFF.

The V and J genes are TRBV7-9 and TRBJ1-4, with 8 bases lining up with TRBD1. The germline gives CDR1 SEHNR, CDR2 FQNEAQ (reference sequence). V was pared by 5 bases and J by 7 bases, with 9 bases of the junction left unmatched. This CDR3 is 15 amino acids long. CDR3 sequence reads: CASSAQGAEGEKLFF. In DNA, the CDR3 is TGTGCCAGCAGCGCCCAGGGGGCTGAGGGTGAAAAACTGTTTTTT.

The chain uses TRBV20-1 and TRBJ2-7; D may be TRBD2 (6 bases). CDR1 DFQATT and CDR2 SNEGSKA come from the germline V gene (reference sequence). The length of the CDR3 is 11 residues. V lost 5 bases to trimming and J lost 4 bases, with 9 bases between them. CDR3 coding DNA: TGCAGTGCTTCGAGCGGGTACGAGCAGTACTTC. Translating it yields CSASSGYEQYF.

The chain recombines TRBV28 with TRBJ2-4; possibly TRBD2 for D (6 bases). This CDR3 contains 16 residues. Germline V gives CDR1 MDHEN, CDR2 SYDVKM. Trimming took 0 bases from V and 3 from J, leaving 12 bases between them. CDR3 sequence (DNA): TGTGCCAGCAGTTTATGGCCATTCGGGGGCAAAAACATTCAGTACTTC. It yields the protein CASSLWPFGGKNIQYF.

CDR3 residues: CASSPDRDLTDTQYF. DNA for the CDR3: TGTGCCAGCAGTCCCGACAGGGACCTCACAGATACGCAGTATTTT. The chain links TRBV6-5 to TRBJ2-3; 7 nucleotides agree with TRBD1. This CDR3 has 15 amino acids. Germline assignment: CDR1 MNHEY and CDR2 SVGAGI. The V segment lost 5 bases and the J segment 2 bases; nucleotides outside the gene matches: 7.

This chain links TRBV9 with TRBJ1-2; D is possibly TRBD1 (5 bases). Trimming shortened V by 0 bases and J by 5 bases, and 8 bases separated the two germline ends. The CDR3 runs to 13 residues. Germline V lookup: CDR1 SGDLS, CDR2 YYNGEE. The CDR3 bases are TGTGCCAGCAGCGTAGCTCGGGGGTATGGCTACACCTTC. Translation gives CASSVARGYGYTF. Drawing the rest from reference TRBV9 and TRBJ1-2, the complete variable domain is DSGVTQTPKHLITATGQRVTLRCSPRSGDLSVYWYQQSLDQGLQFLIQYYNGEERAKGNILERFSAQQFPDLHSELNLSSLELGDSALYFCASSVARGYGYTFGSGTRLTVV.

J is TRBJ1-1 and V is TRBV5-5; a weak D match, TRBD1 (6 bases). Trimming shortened V by 2 bases and J by 4 bases, and 9 bases separated the two germline ends. The CDR3 has 13 amino acids. CDR1 and CDR2 from the germline V gene are SGHKS and YYEKEE (reference sequence). CDR3 in amino acids: CASSFGTTTEAFF. The CDR3 DNA follows: TGTGCCAGCAGCTTTGGGACAACCACTGAAGCTTTCTTT.

This chain joins TRBV11-2 and TRBJ2-1; TRBD2 matches 9 bases. Losses at the gene ends were 7 bases for V and 8 bases for J; bases not matched to a gene: 12. CDR1 is SGHAT and CDR2 is FQNNGV in the germline V gene. CDR3 length: 15 amino acids. CDR3 sequence: CASTPMIAGVDEQFF. Here the CDR3 DNA reads TGTGCCAGCACCCCCATGATAGCGGGAGTTGATGAGCAGTTCTTC.

The chain uses TRBV19 and TRBJ2-3, with TRBD1 identical over 12 bases. The CDR3 is made up of 16 amino acids. Germline V gene lookup returns CDR1 LNHDA and CDR2 SQIVND (reference sequence). V shed 4 bases, J shed 5 bases, and the junction held 7 bases outside the gene matches. CDR3 sequence: CASSSGGTGGRDTQYF. The CDR3 region has the DNA TGTGCCAGTAGTAGTGGGGGGACAGGGGGCAGAGATACGCAGTATTTT.